The rows below give T cell receptor beta chains drawn from one sample of a study of shared clonotypes between healthy human individuals. The table came from immunoSEQ multiplex PCR; TCRdb's copy has only in-frame clones and leaves some out. In the table there are a few million clones, around nine tenths of which are singletons. Specimen: naive CD4+ T cells sorted from blood. The receptor set was obtained from a man younger than 30 in good health. Both conserved end residues are part of each CDR3. A D gene is named only where the DNA matches it firmly. Size values are once, few and many counts, or a class for expanded clones, and some rows have none.

length	size	D	V	J	DNA	CDR3
15	.	.	TRBV7-9	TRBJ1-3	TGTGCCAGCAGCTTAAAGACAGTCTCTGGAAACACCATATATTTT	CASSLKTVSGNTIYF
13	.	.	TRBV5-6	TRBJ2-7	TGTGCCAGCAGCTTGTTAGTGGAGGACGAGCAGTACTTC	CASSLLVEDEQYF
11	.	.	TRBV20-1	TRBJ2-5	TGCAGTGCTAGAAGCGGCGAGACCCAGTACTTC	CSARSGETQYF
12	.	.	TRBV29-1	TRBJ2-3	TGCAGCGTTGGGTTGGTTGGAGATACGCAGTATTTT	CSVGLVGDTQYF
14	.	TRBD1	TRBV7-7	TRBJ2-7	TGTGCTAGCAGCTTAGGGACAGGTTCCTACGAGCAGTACTTC	CASSLGTGSYEQYF
13	.	.	TRBV25-1	TRBJ2-5	TGTGCCAGCACCTTTGGCCTTCACCGAGAGCAGTACTTC	CASTFGLHREQYF
14	.	.	TRBV11-3	TRBJ2-7	TGTGCCAGCAGCTTAGGTGGGACGAAATACGAGCAGTACTTC	CASSLGGTKYEQYF
14	once	TRBD1	TRBV12-5	TRBJ2-3	TGTGCTAGTGGTCTGGACAGGGGCACAGATACGCAGTATTTT	CASGLDRGTDTQYF
15	.	TRBD1	TRBV5-1	TRBJ1-1	TGCGCCAGCACCGTATCCGGGACAGGGTACACTGAAGCTTTCTTT	CASTVSGTGYTEAFF
11	.	.	TRBV14	TRBJ2-7	TGTGCCAGCAGCCAAGGAGTCGAGCAGTACTTC	CASSQGVEQYF
14	once	TRBD2	TRBV7-9	TRBJ2-2	TGTGCCAGCATCGGGGGGGCGAACACCGGGGAGCTGTTTTTT	CASIGGANTGELFF
17	.	TRBD2	TRBV7-6	TRBJ2-1	TGTGCCAGCAGCCCATCTAGCGGGAGGGCCTTCGACAATGAGCAGTTCTTC	CASSPSSGRAFDNEQFF
17	.	.	TRBV19	TRBJ1-4	TGTGCCAGTAGTATTGAGGGGGTTCATGCAACTAATGAAAAACTGTTTTTT	CASSIEGVHATNEKLFF
16	.	TRBD2	TRBV5-1	TRBJ2-3	TGCGCCAGCAGCTGGGACCGAGCGGGGGGCACAGATACGCAGTATTTT	CASSWDRAGGTDTQYF
13	.	TRBD2	TRBV6-5	TRBJ2-7	TGTGCCAGCAGGCTAGCGGGGGCCTACGAGCAGTACTTC	CASRLAGAYEQYF
14	.	TRBD1	TRBV5-4	TRBJ2-7	TGTGCCAGCAGCACCGGACAGGTAACCTACGAGCAGTACTTC	CASSTGQVTYEQYF
17	.	.	TRBV4-1	TRBJ2-7	TGCGCCAGCAGCCAGTCTACGAGAGGCGCCGAGGGCTACGAGCAGTACTTC	CASSQSTRGAEGYEQYF
13	.	TRBD1	TRBV19	TRBJ2-7	TGTGCCAGTAGTGAGGGACAGGGCTACGAGCAGTACTTC	CASSEGQGYEQYF
14	.	.	TRBV4-1	TRBJ2-2	TGCGCCAGCAGCCCCTTGCTAGCTTTCGGGGAGCTGTTTTTT	CASSPLLAFGELFF
14	few	.	TRBV27	TRBJ1-6	TGTGCCAGCAGTCTAACCCCCGGGGATTCACCCCTCCACTTT	CASSLTPGDSPLHF
14	.	TRBD1	TRBV18	TRBJ2-7	TGTGCCAGCTCACCAGGGACAGGGGTCGACGAGCAGTACTTC	CASSPGTGVDEQYF
16	.	TRBD1	TRBV6-6	TRBJ1-2	TGTGCCAGCAGTTACTCCCGCAGGGGGGAGTTCTATGGCTACACCTTC	CASSYSRRGEFYGYTF
17	.	.	TRBV27	TRBJ2-7	TGTGCCAGCAGTTTATCCGGTCTGGTGGGTTCTCGATACGAGCAGTACTTC	CASSLSGLVGSRYEQYF
13	.	.	TRBV29-1	TRBJ2-5	TGCAGCGCCCAACGGGGGGCCCAAGAGACCCAGTACTTC	CSAQRGAQETQYF
15	.	TRBD1	TRBV10-3	TRBJ1-3	TGTGCCATCAGGGGACAGACAGACTCTGGAAACACCATATATTTT	CAIRGQTDSGNTIYF
13	.	.	TRBV7-2	TRBJ2-3	TGTGCCAGCAGCTCCCTATACGACGCCACGCAGTATTTT	CASSSLYDATQYF
16	.	.	TRBV7-8	TRBJ1-6	TGTGCCAGCAGCTTTGGGCAAAGCTCCTATAATTCACCCCTCCACTTT	CASSFGQSSYNSPLHF
17	.	.	TRBV5-4	TRBJ2-6	TGTGCCACCGACGGGGGAGGTGGGGCCTCTGGGGCCAACGTCCTGACTTTC	CATDGGGGASGANVLTF
17	.	TRBD2	TRBV9	TRBJ2-1	TGTGCCAGCAGCGAGACGGGTGGAGCGGGAGGGAGGAATGAGCAGTTCTTC	CASSETGGAGGRNEQFF
15	.	.	TRBV19	TRBJ2-6	TGTGCCAGTAGTCTTACACCCTCTGGGGCCAACGTCCTGACTTTC	CASSLTPSGANVLTF
14	.	.	TRBV2	TRBJ1-2	TGTGCCAGCAGTACCCGGGGAGGGGGCTATGGCTACACCTTC	CASSTRGGGYGYTF
16	once	.	TRBV6-5	TRBJ2-7	TGTGCCAGCAGTTCCGGAAGTATCCGGGATTTCTACGAGCAGTACTTC	CASSSGSIRDFYEQYF